The 20 T cell receptor beta chains in this list originate from one sample, sequenced in a study of Graves' ophthalmopathy and Graves' hyperthyroidism. RNA transcripts yielded amplified TCR beta CDR3 regions. Second-round multiplex PCR came after first-round RT-PCR with HTBI primers. Via MiXCR, TCRdb re-called the multiplex PCR reads, giving one row per CDR3 protein. The sample includes hundreds of thousands of distinct CDR3 sequences, about two fifths of them seen just once. The sequencing input was peripheral blood. The receptors here all came from an adult man with Graves' ophthalmopathy.

The rearrangement uses TRBV29-1 and TRBJ2-5; D not resolved. V was shortened by 7 bases and J by 5 bases, with 14 bases between the two germline ends. The CDR3 has 12 residues. Germline CDR1 and CDR2: SQVTM and ANQGSEA. In nucleotides, the CDR3 is TGCAGCGCGTCGACGGTGTGGGAGACCCAGTACTTC. It is translated as CSASTVWETQYF.

A single count supports this clonotype. The genes are TRBV25-1 and TRBJ1-1; TRBD1 is a possible D gene (5 bases). This CDR3 contains 15 residues. CDR1 is MGHDK, CDR2 SYGVNS, per germline. The V end lost 5 bases, the J end lost 0 bases, and 13 bases lay between the germline ends. In DNA form, the CDR3 reads TGTGCCAGCAGTAGGGCGGGGGGAGTGAACACTGAAGCTTTCTTT. Protein: CASSRAGGVNTEAFF.

The rearrangement uses TRBV29-1 and TRBJ2-5; 8 nucleotides match TRBD1. CDR1 is SQVTM, CDR2 ANQGSEA, per germline. The ends lost 5 bases at V and 2 bases at J; junction bases unmatched: 7. The CDR3 is made up of 14 amino acids. The CDR3 sequence: CSVTRTGRQETQYF. CDR3 nucleotide sequence: TGCAGCGTTACCAGGACAGGGCGGCAAGAGACCCAGTACTTC.

The chain recombines TRBV2 with TRBJ2-3, with D unclear. This CDR3 comprises 14 residues. Germline V CDR1 and CDR2: SNHLY, FYNNEI. V was trimmed by 6 bases and J by 6 bases, leaving 16 bases between them. CDR3 nucleotide sequence: TGTGCCAGCAGCCACAGAACACGGGCGGATACGCAGTATTTT. Translation gives CASSHRTRADTQYF. The full variable domain, with the rest looked up from reference TRBV2 and TRBJ2-3, is EPEVTQTPSHQVTQMGQEVILRCVPISNHLYFYWYRQILGQKVEFLVSFYNNEISEKSEIFDDQFSVERPDGSNFTLKIRSTKLEDSAMYFCASSHRTRADTQYFGPGTRLTVL.

The V and J genes are TRBV20-1 and TRBJ2-7; the match to TRBD1 covers 7 bases. Germline CDR1 is DFQATT and CDR2 is SNEGSKA (reference sequence). Germline trimming cut 3 bases from V and 2 bases from J; bases unmatched to any gene: 22. CDR3 length: 19 residues. DNA for the CDR3: TGCAGTGCTAGCGCCTACAGGGGCAACCAAGAGGGCCTAGCCTACGAGCAGTACTTC. Its protein is CSASAYRGNQEGLAYEQYF.

This chain connects TRBV7-9 to TRBJ2-7; possible D gene TRBD1, 5 bases. CDR3 size: 14 residues. Trimming pared 1 base from V and 3 bases from J, leaving 10 bases between. Germline V gives CDR1 SEHNR, CDR2 FQNEAQ (reference sequence). The CDR3 protein is CASSLGGSVYEQYF. Written as DNA, the CDR3 is TGTGCCAGCAGCTTAGGGGGCTCAGTCTACGAGCAGTACTTC.

The chain is built from TRBV4-3 and TRBJ2-7, with no clear D. Trimming stripped 0 bases from V and 0 bases from J, with 9 bases between. CDR1 and CDR2 (germline): LGHNA, YSLEER. CDR3 length: 15 amino acids. The DNA of the CDR3 is TGCGCCAGCAGCCAAGAATTCGCCCCCTCCTACGAGCAGTACTTC. Translated: CASSQEFAPSYEQYF.

This clonotype was seen once. The rearrangement uses TRBV10-3 and TRBJ1-2; 8 bases align to TRBD1. CDR1 is ENHRY and CDR2 is SYGVKD in the germline V gene. The length of the CDR3 is 15 residues. V trimming: 10 bases; J trimming: 3 bases; junction bases outside the gene matches: 13. Written as DNA, the CDR3 is TGTGCCAGCAGCTCCGGACAGGGCCTTTACTATGGCTACACCTTC. Its protein product is CASSSGQGLYYGYTF.

The V call is TRBV19, the J call TRBJ2-7; the match to TRBD2 covers 10 bases. Germline V gene sequence: CDR1 LNHDA, CDR2 SQIVND (reference sequence). CDR3 length: 15 residues. The V and J ends lost 5 bases and 4 bases, in that order; junction bases with no gene match: 8. The CDR3 sequence is CASSARLAGVYEQYF. Here the CDR3 DNA reads TGTGCCAGTAGTGCCAGACTAGCGGGTGTTTACGAGCAGTACTTC.

Ten or more counts support this clonotype. The chain recombines TRBV2 with TRBJ1-3; unclear D gene. The CDR3 totals 13 residues. Germline values: CDR1 SNHLY, CDR2 FYNNEI. Trimming cost V 7 bases and J 0 bases, with 7 bases left between them. CDR3 loop: CASIRSSGNTIYF. The CDR3, as DNA: TGTGCCAGCATCCGGAGCTCTGGAAACACCATATATTTT.

The J gene is TRBJ1-2, the V gene TRBV25-1; 7 bases are shared with TRBD1. Germline-derived CDR1 and CDR2 are MGHDK and SYGVNS. With 2 bases clipped from V and 5 bases from J, the junction kept 8 bases outside the gene matches. CDR3 length: 15 residues. The CDR3 coding sequence is TGTGCCAGCAGTGAACCCTCCGGGACAGATTATGGCTACACCTTC. It yields the protein CASSEPSGTDYGYTF.

This clonotype has a count of ten or more. The chain employs TRBV12-3 or TRBV12-4 and TRBJ2-7; no firm D call. V lost 2 bases to trimming and J lost 8 bases, with 4 bases between them. The CDR3 spans 10 residues. The CDR3 region has the DNA TGTGCCAGCAGTTTATCAAAGCAGTACTTC. Its protein is CASSLSKQYF.

The table lists this clonotype with many counts. J is TRBJ1-1 and V is TRBV4-1, with D tentatively TRBD1 (5 bases). This CDR3 is 15 amino acids long. Trimming shortened V by 4 bases and J by 3 bases, and 15 bases separated the two germline ends. CDR1 MGHRA and CDR2 YSYEKL come from the germline V gene. The CDR3 loop is CASSLPSGRDTEAFF. The CDR3 nucleotides are TGCGCCAGCAGCCTCCCTAGCGGCAGGGACACTGAAGCTTTCTTT.

This clonotype was recorded only once. The chain recombines TRBV6-1 with TRBJ2-2; 7 bases fit TRBD2. The CDR3 runs 14 residues. CDR1 is MNHNS, CDR2 SASEGT, per germline. CDR3 nucleotide sequence: TGTGTCACGGAAGGGCAGGGAGGGGCCGGGGAGCTGTTTTTT. Translation: CVTEGQGGAGELFF.

The chain recombines TRBV19 with TRBJ1-5, with 8 bases aligning to TRBD1. V shed 6 bases, J shed 3 bases, and the junction held 10 bases outside the gene matches. The V gene's germline CDR1 is LNHDA and CDR2 SQIVND (reference sequence). This CDR3 comprises 16 residues. CDR3 protein: CASRPATGAVNQPQHF. As DNA, the CDR3 is TGTGCCAGTAGACCCGCGACAGGGGCAGTCAATCAGCCCCAGCATTTT.

This clonotype was observed many times. The gene calls are TRBV29-1 and TRBJ1-2; 12 bases are shared with TRBD1. CDR1 SQVTM and CDR2 ANQGSEA come from the germline V gene. V was clipped by 0 bases and J by 9 bases; unmatched bases: 5. The CDR3 consists of 14 residues. CDR3 sequence: CSVEEGTGGICYTF. As DNA, the CDR3 is TGCAGCGTTGAAGAGGGGACAGGGGGCATTTGCTACACCTTC.

The chain is built from TRBV5-1 and TRBJ1-3, with TRBD1 matching over 11 bases. The ends lost 2 bases at V and 0 bases at J; junction bases unmatched: 1. This CDR3 spans 16 amino acids. Germline V gene data show CDR1 as SGHRS and CDR2 as YFSETQ. Here the CDR3 DNA reads TGCGCCAGCAGCTTTGGGACAGGGGGCTCTGGAAACACCATATATTTT. It translates to CASSFGTGGSGNTIYF.

This clonotype was seen repeatedly, ten times or more. CDR3 residues: CAVQGGTEAFF. The CDR3 nucleotides read TGTGCCGTCCAGGGGGGGACTGAAGCTTTCTTT. This sequence joins TRBV10-3 and TRBJ1-1; 7 nucleotides align to TRBD1. In germline, CDR1 is ENHRY, CDR2 SYGVKD. This CDR3 has 11 amino acids. V lost 11 bases and J lost 5; bases outside the gene matches: 5.

The chain employs TRBV20-1 and TRBJ2-7; possible D gene TRBD1, 5 bases. V lost 0 bases to trimming and J lost 7 bases, with 13 bases between them. Germline CDR1 is DFQATT and CDR2 is SNEGSKA (reference sequence). The CDR3 has 13 amino acids. The CDR3 region is CSARDLWGNEQYF. CDR3 bases: TGCAGTGCTAGAGATCTGTGGGGCAATGAGCAGTACTTC.

This clonotype was found many times. The chain uses TRBV29-1 and TRBJ2-5; 10 bases align to TRBD2. This CDR3 region has 14 residues. The germline V gene has CDR1 SQVTM and CDR2 ANQGSEA. V gave up 5 bases and J gave up 5 bases; unmatched junction bases: 8. The CDR3 is CSVSSGGAVETQYF. The CDR3 DNA sequence: TGCAGCGTTTCGAGCGGGGGGGCTGTGGAGACCCAGTACTTC.